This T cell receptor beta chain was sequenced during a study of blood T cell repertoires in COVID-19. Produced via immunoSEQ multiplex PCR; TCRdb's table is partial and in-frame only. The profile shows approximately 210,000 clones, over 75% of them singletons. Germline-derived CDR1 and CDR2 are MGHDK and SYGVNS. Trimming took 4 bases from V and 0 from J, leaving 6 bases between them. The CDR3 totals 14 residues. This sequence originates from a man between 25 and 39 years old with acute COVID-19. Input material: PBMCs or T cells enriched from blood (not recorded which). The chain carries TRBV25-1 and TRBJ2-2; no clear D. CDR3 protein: CASSAQTNTGELFF. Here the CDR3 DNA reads TGTGCCAGCAGTGCACAAACGAACACCGGGGAGCTGTTTTTT.